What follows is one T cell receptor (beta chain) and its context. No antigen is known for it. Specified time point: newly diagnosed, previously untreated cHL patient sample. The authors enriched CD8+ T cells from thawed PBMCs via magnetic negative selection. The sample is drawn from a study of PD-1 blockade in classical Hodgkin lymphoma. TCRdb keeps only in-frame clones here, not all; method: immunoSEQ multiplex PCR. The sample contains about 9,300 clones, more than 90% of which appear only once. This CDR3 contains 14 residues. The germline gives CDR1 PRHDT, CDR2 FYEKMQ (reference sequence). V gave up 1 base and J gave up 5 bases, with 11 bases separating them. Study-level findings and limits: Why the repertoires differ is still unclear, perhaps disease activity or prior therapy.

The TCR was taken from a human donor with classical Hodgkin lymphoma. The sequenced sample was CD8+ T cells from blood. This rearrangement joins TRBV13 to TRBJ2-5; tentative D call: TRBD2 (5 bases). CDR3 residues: CASSLVVGGETQYF. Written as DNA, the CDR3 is TGTGCCAGCAGCTTAGTAGTGGGCGGGGAGACCCAGTACTTC.